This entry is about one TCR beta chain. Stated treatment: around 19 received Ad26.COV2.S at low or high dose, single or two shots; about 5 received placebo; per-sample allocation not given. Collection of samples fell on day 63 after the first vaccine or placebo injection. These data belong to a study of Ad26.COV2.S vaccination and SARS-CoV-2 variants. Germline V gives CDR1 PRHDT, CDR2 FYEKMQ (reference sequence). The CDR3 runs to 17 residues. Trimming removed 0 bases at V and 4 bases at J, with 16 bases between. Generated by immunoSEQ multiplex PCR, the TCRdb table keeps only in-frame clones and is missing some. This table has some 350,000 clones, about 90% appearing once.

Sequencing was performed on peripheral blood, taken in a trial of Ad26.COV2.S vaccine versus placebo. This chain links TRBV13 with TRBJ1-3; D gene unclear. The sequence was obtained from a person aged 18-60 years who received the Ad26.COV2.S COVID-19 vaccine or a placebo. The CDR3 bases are TGTGCCAGCAGCTTAGGCAGGAGGTTGGTTATAGGAAACACCATATATTTT. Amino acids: CASSLGRRLVIGNTIYF.